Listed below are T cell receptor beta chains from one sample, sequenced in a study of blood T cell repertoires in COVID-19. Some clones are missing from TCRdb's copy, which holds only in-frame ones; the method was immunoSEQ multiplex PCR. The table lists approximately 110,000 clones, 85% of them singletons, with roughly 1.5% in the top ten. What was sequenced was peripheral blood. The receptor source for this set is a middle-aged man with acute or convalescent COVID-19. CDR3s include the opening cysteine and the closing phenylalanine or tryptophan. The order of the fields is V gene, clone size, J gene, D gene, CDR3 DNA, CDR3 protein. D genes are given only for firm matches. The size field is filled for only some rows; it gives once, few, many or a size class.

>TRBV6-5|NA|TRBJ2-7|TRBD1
TGTGCCAGCAGTCCGACAGGGGAAGGGCACGAGCAGTACTTC
CASSPTGEGHEQYF
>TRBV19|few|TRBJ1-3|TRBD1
TGTGCCAGTAGTCTCAGGGGGAGCTCTGGAAACACCATATATTTT
CASSLRGSSGNTIYF
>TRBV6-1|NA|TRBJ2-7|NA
TGTGCCAGCAGTGAACCCCAGTCAAGTTGGTACGAGCAGTACTTC
CASSEPQSSWYEQYF
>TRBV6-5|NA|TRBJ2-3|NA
TGTGCCAGCAGTTACGCAGGACAAGTCACAGATACGCAGTATTTT
CASSYAGQVTDTQYF
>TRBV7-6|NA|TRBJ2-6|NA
TGTGCCAGCAGCCTCCTGAGCTCTGGGGCCAACGTCCTGACTTTC
CASSLLSSGANVLTF
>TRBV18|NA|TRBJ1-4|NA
TGTGCCAGCTCACCGAATCAGGGTGCAACTAATGAAAAACTGTTTTTT
CASSPNQGATNEKLFF
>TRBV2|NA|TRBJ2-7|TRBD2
TGTGCCAGCAATACCGGGACTAGAGGCCACGAGCAGTACTTC
CASNTGTRGHEQYF
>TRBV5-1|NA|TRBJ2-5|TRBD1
TGCGCCAGCAGCTACGGACAGGCACAAGAGACCCAGTACTTC
CASSYGQAQETQYF
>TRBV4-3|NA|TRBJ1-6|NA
TGCGCCAGCAGCCAAGGGCACAGGTTCTATAATTCACCCCTCCACTTT
CASSQGHRFYNSPLHF
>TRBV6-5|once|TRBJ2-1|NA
TGTGCCAGCAGTTACCCCCGTGAGGGGCAGTTCTTC
CASSYPREGQFF
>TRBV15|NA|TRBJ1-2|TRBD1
TGTGCCACCAGCGGAGACAGGGCAGAGTACCTCCGTATACATGGCTACACCTTC
CATSGDRAEYLRIHGYTF
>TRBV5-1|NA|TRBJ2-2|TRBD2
TGCGCCAGCAGCTTGGTACTAGCGGGAGGTACCGGGGAGCTGTTTTTT
CASSLVLAGGTGELFF
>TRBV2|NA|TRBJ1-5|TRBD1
TGTGCCAGCAGTGGACAGGGACGCAATCAGCCCCAGCATTTT
CASSGQGRNQPQHF
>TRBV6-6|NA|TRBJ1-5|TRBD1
TGTGCCAGCAGTTCTACCGACAGGGGTGGCAATCAGCCCCAGCATTTT
CASSSTDRGGNQPQHF
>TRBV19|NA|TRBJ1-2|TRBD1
TGTGCCAGTAGTTCGGCAGGGGGGAACTATGGCTACACCTTC
CASSSAGGNYGYTF